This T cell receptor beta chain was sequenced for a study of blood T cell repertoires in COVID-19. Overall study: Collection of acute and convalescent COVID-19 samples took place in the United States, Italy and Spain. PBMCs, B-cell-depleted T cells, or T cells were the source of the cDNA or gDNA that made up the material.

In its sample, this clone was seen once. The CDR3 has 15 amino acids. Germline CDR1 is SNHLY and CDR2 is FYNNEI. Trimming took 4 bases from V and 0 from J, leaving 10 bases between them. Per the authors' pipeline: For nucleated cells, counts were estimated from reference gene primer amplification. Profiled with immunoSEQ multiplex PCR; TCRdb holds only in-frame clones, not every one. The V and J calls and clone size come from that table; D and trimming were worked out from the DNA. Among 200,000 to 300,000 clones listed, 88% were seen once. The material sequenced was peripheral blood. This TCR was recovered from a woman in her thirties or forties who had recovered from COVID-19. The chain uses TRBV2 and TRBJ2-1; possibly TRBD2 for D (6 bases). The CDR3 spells CASSVGEVSYNEQFF. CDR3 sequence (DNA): TGTGCCAGCAGTGTTGGGGAGGTCTCCTACAATGAGCAGTTCTTC.